The 23 T cell receptor beta chains listed next were all sequenced from one sample in a study of regulatory T cells in long-lasting Graves disease. This sample's time point: newly diagnosed GD, antithyroid drugs for less than 3 months. Making the TCR library involved RNA that had been extracted from PBMCs. CDR3 regions were amplified by Arm-PCR using iRepertoire HTBI primers to build TCR beta libraries. Via MiXCR, TCRdb re-called the multiplex PCR reads, giving one row per CDR3 protein. The sample holds around 480,000 distinct CDR3 sequences, under 20% seen once. These data also featured in a second study, about T cells in Graves' hyperthyroidism and ophthalmopathy.

The sample here was peripheral blood mononuclear cells (PBMCs), taken at new diagnosis, from a patient treated with antithyroid drugs. All receptors come from a man aged 35-49 years with Graves disease.

CDR3 coding DNA: TGTGCCAGCAGTTACACCCAGACCCAGTACTTC. Residues: CASSYTQTQYF. The chain has TRBV5-5 and TRBJ2-5, with D hard to call. Trimming removed 5 bases from V and 6 bases from J, with 8 bases in between. The CDR3 loop spans 11 amino acids. Germline V lookup: CDR1 SGHKS, CDR2 YYEKEE (reference sequence).

This clonotype was counted ten times or more. CDR3 region: CANWTSGTQITDTQYF. CDR3 in DNA: TGCGCCAACTGGACTAGCGGGACTCAGATTACAGATACGCAGTATTTT. The genes are TRBV10-2 and TRBJ2-3; 12 bases match TRBD2. CDR1 WSHSY and CDR2 SAAADI come from the germline V gene. This CDR3 has 16 residues. Trimming cost V 10 bases and J 3 bases; bases outside gene matches: 11.

Many counts were recorded for this clonotype. The CDR3 loop is CASKGIGGQNTEAFF. The CDR3 DNA reads as TGTGCCAGCAAAGGGATCGGGGGCCAGAACACTGAAGCTTTCTTT. V gene TRBV12-3 or TRBV12-4 combines with J gene TRBJ1-1, with D perhaps TRBD1 (6 bases). Trimming left V 7 bases short and J 1 base short, with 16 bases between. The CDR3 is 15 amino acids.

The rearrangement uses TRBV30 and TRBJ1-1, with D unresolved. Germline CDR1 GTSNPN, CDR2 SVGIG (reference sequence). The CDR3 extends over 17 amino acids. Trimming left V 0 bases short and J 0 bases short, with 17 bases between. The CDR3 coding sequence is TGTGCCTGGAGTGTAAGATCTGGCAGAATAATGAACACTGAAGCTTTCTTT. Amino acid sequence: CAWSVRSGRIMNTEAFF. The whole variable domain, filled in from reference TRBV30 and TRBJ1-1, reads SQTIHQWPATLVQPVGSPLSLECTVEGTSNPNLYWYRQAAGRGLQLLFYSVGIGQISSEVPQNLSASRPQDRQFILSSKKLLLSDSGFYLCAWSVRSGRIMNTEAFFGQGTRLTVV.

This clonotype was observed many times. The genes are TRBV6-2 or TRBV6-3 and TRBJ2-1; D remains ambiguous. CDR3 length: 13 amino acids. Trimming took 0 bases from V and 5 from J, leaving 5 bases between them. The germline V gene has CDR1 MNHEY and CDR2 SVGEGT. CDR3 region: CASSYSRDNEQFF. For the CDR3, the DNA is TGTGCCAGCAGTTACTCGAGAGACAATGAGCAGTTCTTC.

This clonotype was counted at least ten times. This chain connects TRBV7-8 to TRBJ2-1; 10 nucleotides line up with TRBD2. V shed 6 bases and J 9 bases; nucleotides not matched to a gene: 14. Germline V lookup: CDR1 SGHVS, CDR2 FQNEAQ. This CDR3 is built from 16 residues. CDR3 amino acids: CASRRMLAGDGGEQFF. Written as DNA, the CDR3 is TGTGCCAGCAGACGAATGCTAGCGGGAGATGGAGGTGAGCAGTTCTTC.

This clonotype was picked up many times. The rearrangement joins TRBV5-5 to TRBJ1-4; no definite D call. CDR3 length: 13 residues. Germline CDR1 SGHKS, CDR2 YYEKEE (reference sequence). V was clipped by 4 bases and J by 2 bases, with 6 bases between them. CDR3 nucleotide sequence: TGTGCCAGCAGCCTTGTTACTAATGAAAAACTGTTTTTT. It encodes CASSLVTNEKLFF.

This clonotype was seen ten or more times. The chain joins TRBV20-1 to TRBJ2-7, with TRBD2 identical over 11 bases. The CDR3 is 19 residues long. The germline V gene has CDR1 DFQATT and CDR2 SNEGSKA (reference sequence). V trimming: 1 base; J trimming: 7 bases; junction bases outside the gene matches: 21. Here the CDR3 DNA reads TGCAGTGCTAGAGCCCTAGCGGGAGGCGATGGGAGGGGATCGCGAGAGCAGTACTTC. Translated: CSARALAGGDGRGSREQYF.

Regarding this clonotype: A junction boundary mismatches the germline segment, possibly from a read error. This rearrangement joins TRBV27 to TRBJ2-5; perhaps TRBD2 as D (6 bases). CDR3 size: 15 residues. The germline V gene has CDR1 MNHEY and CDR2 SMNVEV (reference sequence). CDR3 coding DNA: TGTGCCAGCAGCCTAAGGCGGGGCAGCCAAGAGGCCCAGTACTTC. Translating it yields CASSLRRGSQEAQYF.

Remarks on this clonotype: With a much larger clone just one base away, this may be a read error. The rearrangement links TRBV7-8 to TRBJ2-3; TRBD1 might be the D (6 bases). The CDR3 is 16 residues long. Germline CDR1 and CDR2: SGHVS and FQNEAQ. This chain's CDR3 is CAGSLTRDKPTDTQYF. The CDR3 DNA sequence: TGTGCCGGCAGCCTAACACGGGACAAGCCCACAGATACGCAGTATTTT.

The chain combines TRBV30 with TRBJ1-6; possible D gene TRBD1, 6 bases. Trimming removed 1 base from V and 6 bases from J, with 13 bases in between. The germline V gene has CDR1 GTSNPN and CDR2 SVGIG (reference sequence). The CDR3 length is 15 residues. The CDR3 spells CAWSAPDSPNSPLHF. Written as DNA, the CDR3 is TGTGCCTGGAGTGCCCCGGACAGCCCTAATTCACCCCTCCACTTT.

The J gene is TRBJ2-3, the V gene TRBV6-1, with a possible D match to TRBD1 (7 bases). Germline V gene sequence: CDR1 MNHNS, CDR2 SASEGT. V lost 4 bases, J lost 4 bases, and 15 bases lay in between. The CDR3 loop spans 15 amino acids. In DNA, the CDR3 is TGTGCCAGCAGTGGGCAGGGGGGAACATCAGATACGCAGTATTTT. Translation gives CASSGQGGTSDTQYF.

There are many counts of this clonotype. The J gene is TRBJ2-3, the V gene TRBV6-2 or TRBV6-3, with 7 bases lining up with TRBD2. The junction had 11 bases not matched to a gene; V was cut back by 6 bases and J by 5 bases. The CDR3 loop spans 15 amino acids. Germline V gene lookup returns CDR1 MNHEY and CDR2 SVGEGT. CDR3 sequence (DNA): TGTGCCAGCAGCTTCGTGGGAGGGCCGCGAGATACGCAGTATTTT. It codes for CASSFVGGPRDTQYF.

The V call is TRBV3-1, the J call TRBJ1-6; 10 nucleotides match TRBD1. Germline trimming cut 4 bases from V and 8 bases from J; bases unmatched to any gene: 5. CDR1 and CDR2 from the germline V gene are LGHDT and YNNKEL (reference sequence). The CDR3 has 15 residues. CDR3 residues: CASSRDRGNYSPLHF. The CDR3 DNA reads TGTGCCAGCAGCCGGGACAGGGGAAACTATTCACCCCTCCACTTT.

This clonotype was found many times. J is TRBJ2-7 and V is TRBV5-1; D tentatively reads TRBD1 or TRBD2 (5 bases each). The germline gives CDR1 SGHRS, CDR2 YFSETQ. The V end was cut by 0 bases, the J end by 2 bases, with 15 bases between. The CDR3 spans 16 residues. Written as DNA, the CDR3 is TGCGCCAGCAGCTTGGGGCCAGCCAGAGGGGCCTACGAGCAGTACTTC. Translating gives CASSLGPARGAYEQYF.

The chain is built from TRBV20-1 and TRBJ1-2; 9 bases align to TRBD1. V gave up 1 base and J gave up 1 base; unmatched junction bases: 16. Germline lookup yields CDR1 DFQATT and CDR2 SNEGSKA (reference sequence). This CDR3 has 19 residues. CDR3 amino acids: CSARGTGGGESIYNYGYTF. The CDR3 DNA is TGCAGTGCTAGAGGAACAGGGGGCGGAGAATCTATTTATAACTATGGCTACACCTTC.

This chain links TRBV7-6 with TRBJ2-7; the D is unclear. Germline V gene sequence: CDR1 SGHVS, CDR2 FNYEAQ. V was cut by 1 base and J by 5 bases, with 9 bases left in between. The CDR3 contains 13 residues. The CDR3 spells CASSLGRVNEQYF. The CDR3, as DNA: TGTGCCAGCAGCTTAGGAAGGGTTAACGAGCAGTACTTC. Based on the CDR3 plus reference TRBV7-6 and TRBJ2-7, the full variable domain is GAGVSQSPRYKVTKRGQDVALRCDPISGHVSLYWYRQALGQGPEFLTYFNYEAQQDKSGLPNDRFSAERPEGSISTLTIQRTEQRDSAMYRCASSLGRVNEQYFGPGTRLTVT.

Many counts were recorded for this clonotype. J is TRBJ2-1 and V is TRBV24-1, with no clear D. Germline V gene data show CDR1 as KGHDR and CDR2 as SFDVKD. CDR3 length: 15 residues. The V gene lost 3 bases and the J gene lost 2 bases, with 10 bases spanning the gap. The CDR3 coding sequence is TGTGCCACCAGTGATCAGAGAGTCCCCTACAATGAGCAGTTCTTC. This sequence encodes CATSDQRVPYNEQFF.

This clonotype was seen repeatedly, ten times or more. The chain is built from TRBV28 and TRBJ1-1, with 9 nucleotides matching TRBD1. This CDR3 is 14 amino acids long. CDR1 is MDHEN, CDR2 SYDVKM, per germline. Trimming at V came to 6 bases and at J to 1 base, leaving 3 bases not matched to a gene. The CDR3 DNA reads as TGTGCCAGCAGGACAGGGGGAAAGAACACTGAAGCTTTCTTT. This encodes CASRTGGKNTEAFF. Variable domain in full (rest from reference TRBV28 and TRBJ1-1): DVKVTQSSRYLVKRTGEKVFLECVQDMDHENMFWYRQDPGLGLRLIYFSYDVKMKEKGDIPEGYSVSREKKERFSLILESASTNQTSMYLCASRTGGKNTEAFFGQGTRLTVV.

The V call is TRBV12-3 or TRBV12-4, the J call TRBJ2-7; the D gene is possibly TRBD1 (5 bases). The CDR3 has 11 amino acids. V was shortened by 1 base and J by 11 bases, with 9 bases between the two germline ends. The chain's CDR3 is CASSLGRGKYF. The CDR3 bases are TGTGCCAGCAGTTTAGGTAGGGGAAAGTACTTC.

The sample holds many counts of this clonotype. The V call is TRBV11-3, the J call TRBJ1-4, with 11 nucleotides matching TRBD1. The germline CDR1 and CDR2 sequences are SGHNT and YENEEA. V trimming: 4 bases; J trimming: 6 bases; junction bases outside the gene matches: 1. CDR3 length: 14 amino acids. CDR3 bases: TGTGCCAGCAGCTCGGGACAGGGGGATGAAAAACTGTTTTTT. Its protein product is CASSSGQGDEKLFF. Full variable domain (missing parts from reference TRBV11-3 and TRBJ1-4): EAGVVQSPRYKIIEKKQPVAFWCNPISGHNTLYWYLQNLGQGPELLIRYENEEAVDDSQLPKDRFSAERLKGVDSTLKIQPAELGDSAVYLCASSSGQGDEKLFFGSGTQLSVL.

This clonotype was picked up many times. This sequence joins TRBV5-1 and TRBJ2-3, with D hard to call. The CDR3 consists of 14 residues. Trimming stripped 3 bases from V and 4 bases from J, with 12 bases between. The germline V gene encodes CDR1 SGHRS and CDR2 YFSETQ. CDR3 coding DNA: TGCGCCAGCAGCTCCCGGGCACAGCCAGATACGCAGTATTTT. This sequence encodes CASSSRAQPDTQYF. The full variable domain, its missing parts supplied by reference TRBV5-1 and TRBJ2-3, is KAGVTQTPRYLIKTRGQQVTLSCSPISGHRSVSWYQQTPGQGLQFLFEYFSETQRNKGNFPGRFSGRQFSNSRSEMNVSTLELGDSALYLCASSSRAQPDTQYFGPGTRLTVL.

There are many counts of this clonotype. The V call is TRBV28, the J call TRBJ2-2; a weak D match, TRBD2 (5 bases). The CDR3 is 16 residues long. Trimming removed 3 bases from V and 7 bases from J, with 18 bases in between. Germline CDR1 is MDHEN and CDR2 is SYDVKM. The CDR3 DNA reads TGTGCCAGCAGTTTTCCGGGAATCGGTCATGGCGGGGAGCTGTTTTTT. The encoded protein is CASSFPGIGHGGELFF. Complete variable domain (other parts from reference TRBV28 and TRBJ2-2): DVKVTQSSRYLVKRTGEKVFLECVQDMDHENMFWYRQDPGLGLRLIYFSYDVKMKEKGDIPEGYSVSREKKERFSLILESASTNQTSMYLCASSFPGIGHGGELFFGEGSRLTVL.